This T cell receptor (beta chain) originates from a study of metastatic and nonmetastatic thyroid tumors. About the research overall: Comparison of repertoires was carried out across blood and tumor or nodule tissue from malignant and benign thyroid patients. Whole-study results and caveats: It was reported that TCR beta diversity was significantly higher in malignant thyroid tumors than benign nodules, in blood and tumor.

Trimming left V 4 bases short and J 5 bases short, with 14 bases between. This CDR3 is 15 amino acids long. Germline V CDR1 and CDR2: MNHNS, SASEGT. This clone qualifies as medium-sized. No antigen is known for it. No treatment of any kind had been given to any patient before thyroid surgery. Study processing details: CDR3 differences across clinicopathological groups were used to build a distant-metastasis classifier for papillary thyroid cancer. TCRdb reprocessed the PCR reads via MiXCR. The V and J calls were not made by the authors but by TCRdb's processing. The sample lists around 19,000 clones, approximately 22% occurring once.

This TCR was recovered from a female donor with papillary thyroid cancer or a benign thyroid nodule (not recorded which). Some clones in this sample may be carry-over from other donors' samples. J is TRBJ1-4 and V is TRBV6-1, with D possibly TRBD1 on 6 matching bases. What was sequenced was tumor tissue. CDR3 protein: CASSGSTGLNEKLFF. CDR3 in DNA: TGTGCCAGCAGTGGATCGACAGGTCTCAATGAAAAACTGTTTTTT.